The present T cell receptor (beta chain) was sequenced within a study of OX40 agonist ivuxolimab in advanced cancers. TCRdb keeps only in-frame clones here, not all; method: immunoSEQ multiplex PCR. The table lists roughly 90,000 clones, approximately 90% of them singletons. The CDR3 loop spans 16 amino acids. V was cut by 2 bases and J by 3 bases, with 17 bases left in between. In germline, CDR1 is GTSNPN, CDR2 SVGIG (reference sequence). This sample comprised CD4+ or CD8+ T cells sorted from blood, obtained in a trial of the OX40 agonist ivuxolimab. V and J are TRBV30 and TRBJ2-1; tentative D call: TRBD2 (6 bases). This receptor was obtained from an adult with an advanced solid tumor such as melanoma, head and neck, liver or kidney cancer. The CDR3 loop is CAWSRTGVGGYNEQFF. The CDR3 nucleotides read TGTGCCTGGAGTCGTACGGGGGTCGGAGGCTACAATGAGCAGTTCTTC.